This is a list of T cell receptor beta chains from one sample in a study of radiotherapy plus CTLA-4 blockade in lung cancer. Using immunoSEQ multiplex PCR, the repertoire was profiled, and TCRdb retains in-frame clones only, with some absent. Of about 62,000 clones listed, roughly 77% were seen once; the top ten hold around 4.8%. The sequencing here drew on peripheral blood, taken from a patient treated with radiotherapy plus ipilimumab. The source of these receptors is a human donor with non-small cell lung cancer who had a complete response to radiotherapy plus ipilimumab. Each CDR3 is given with its conserved first and last residue. A D gene is named only where the DNA matches it firmly. Not every row has a clone size; where given, it reads once, few, many or a size class.

len,j_gene,abundance,v_gene,d_gene,CDR3nt,CDR3aa
15,TRBJ1-4,.,TRBV28,.,TGTGCCAGCAGAGCGCCGGGACCGATTAATGAAAAACTGTTTTTT,CASRAPGPINEKLFF
11,TRBJ2-1,.,TRBV10-3,.,TGTGCCATCAGTACAGCCAATGAGCAGTTCTTC,CAISTANEQFF
14,TRBJ2-2,.,TRBV25-1,TRBD1,TGTGCCAGCAGTAGGACAGGGAACACCGGGGAGCTGTTTTTT,CASSRTGNTGELFF
16,TRBJ1-5,.,TRBV5-6,.,TGTGCCAGCAGCTTGTTGGGTTTGGGTCCGAATCAGCCCCAGCATTTT,CASSLLGLGPNQPQHF
13,TRBJ1-1,few,TRBV9,.,TGTGCCAGCAGCGTAGAGGGGAACACTGAAGCTTTCTTT,CASSVEGNTEAFF
15,TRBJ2-6,few,TRBV7-9,.,TGTGCCGGACCGGGACCGAGCTCTGGGGCCAACGTCCTGACTTTC,CAGPGPSSGANVLTF
15,TRBJ2-1,.,TRBV6-5,TRBD2,TGTGCCAGCACCAATCTAGCGGGAGGCTACAATGAGCAGTTCTTC,CASTNLAGGYNEQFF
15,TRBJ1-4,.,TRBV11-3,.,TGTGCCAGCAGCCCTGACGCGGCCCAAAGAGAAAAACTGTTTTTT,CASSPDAAQREKLFF
16,TRBJ2-5,.,TRBV7-9,.,TGTGCCAGCAGCCCGAAGGCAGAGTGGCGCCCAGAGACCCAGTACTTC,CASSPKAEWRPETQYF
14,TRBJ2-1,.,TRBV28,.,TGTGCCAGCAGTTTGAGGGTCCGAAGGAATGAGCAGTTCTTC,CASSLRVRRNEQFF
14,TRBJ1-5,.,TRBV19,TRBD1,TGTGCCAGTAGTGCAGGACAGGGCTATCAGCCCCAGCATTTT,CASSAGQGYQPQHF
15,TRBJ2-1,.,TRBV11-2,TRBD2,TGTGCCAGCAGCGCCGTAAGCGGGGGGGCCGGTGAGCAGTTCTTC,CASSAVSGGAGEQFF
13,TRBJ1-3,.,TRBV19,.,TGTGCCAGTAACGCACGCTCTGGAAACACCATATATTTT,CASNARSGNTIYF
15,TRBJ1-2,.,TRBV12-5,.,TGTGCTAGTGGTTCCCCTTACGAGGGAGACTATGGCTACACCTTC,CASGSPYEGDYGYTF
16,TRBJ2-3,.,TRBV7-6,TRBD2,TGTGCCAGCAGCCCGTTAGCGGGGGGCATCACAGATACGCAGTATTTT,CASSPLAGGITDTQYF
15,TRBJ1-1,.,TRBV5-1,TRBD1,TGCGCCAGCAGTACCATGGGACAGGGGGACACTGAAGCTTTCTTT,CASSTMGQGDTEAFF
13,TRBJ1-4,.,TRBV11-2,.,TGTGCCAGCACCTCGGGCCCTTTCGAAAAACTGTTTTTT,CASTSGPFEKLFF
15,TRBJ2-3,once,TRBV9,.,TGTGCCAGCAGCTCCAGAGGTACAGGCACAGATACGCAGTATTTT,CASSSRGTGTDTQYF
14,TRBJ1-5,.,TRBV30,.,TGTGCCTGGAGGGCAGACAATAGCAATCAGCCCCAGCATTTT,CAWRADNSNQPQHF
13,TRBJ2-3,.,TRBV11-3,.,TGTGCCAGCAGCTTGGTAAGGGAAGATACGCAGTATTTT,CASSLVREDTQYF
13,TRBJ1-3,.,TRBV18,.,TGTGCCAGCTCAGCATTCCCTGGAAACACCATATATTTT,CASSAFPGNTIYF
14,TRBJ1-2,.,TRBV7-2,TRBD1,TGTGCCAGCAGCCCTCAGGGGGCAAGTATAGGCTACACCTTC,CASSPQGASIGYTF
14,TRBJ1-2,.,TRBV5-1,TRBD1,TGCGCCAGCAGCTTGGAGGGACAGGGGTTTGGCTACACCTTC,CASSLEGQGFGYTF
14,TRBJ2-1,.,TRBV7-2,.,TGTGCCAGCAGCTTCGGTGGCTCCTACAATGAGCAGTTCTTC,CASSFGGSYNEQFF
16,TRBJ1-4,.,TRBV7-2,.,TGTGCCAGCAGCTTCCCTAGAGGGGCCCTGGTTGAAAAACTGTTTTTT,CASSFPRGALVEKLFF
13,TRBJ1-2,.,TRBV7-6,.,TGTGCCAGCAGCCGAACAGTTAACTATGGCTACACCTTC,CASSRTVNYGYTF
14,TRBJ2-3,.,TRBV7-7,.,TGTGCTAGCAGCCGGACAGCTAGCACAGATACGCAGTATTTT,CASSRTASTDTQYF
16,TRBJ1-1,.,TRBV15,.,TGTGCCACCAGCAGAGGTAGCAAGGCAGAGGTGGCTGAAGCTTTCTTT,CATSRGSKAEVAEAFF
14,TRBJ1-5,.,TRBV6-6,.,TGTGCCAGCAGGATCGAGGGGTGGAATCAGCCCCAGCATTTT,CASRIEGWNQPQHF
14,TRBJ2-1,.,TRBV5-6,.,TGTGCCAGCAGCTTGGGACCGGCCTACAATGAGCAGTTCTTC,CASSLGPAYNEQFF
14,TRBJ1-6,.,TRBV19,.,TGTGCCAGTAGTATAGACGGAAGGAATTCACCCCTCCACTTT,CASSIDGRNSPLHF
16,TRBJ2-5,.,TRBV19,.,TGTGCCAGTAGTAAATCTCTAACGCCCCTACAAGAGACCCAGTACTTC,CASSKSLTPLQETQYF
15,TRBJ1-2,.,TRBV4-3,.,TGCGCCAGCAGCCAAGAAGGACAGCTTAACTATGGCTACACCTTC,CASSQEGQLNYGYTF
16,TRBJ1-1,.,TRBV27,.,TGTGCCAGCAGTTCGCTTAGGGGGGTAAAGAGCACTGAAGCTTTCTTT,CASSSLRGVKSTEAFF
13,TRBJ2-1,.,TRBV6-6,.,TGTGCCAGCAGTTCGCCAGGGTGGAATGAGCAGTTCTTC,CASSSPGWNEQFF
12,TRBJ1-2,once,TRBV7-8,TRBD1,TGTGCCAGCAGCTGGACAGGGGCTGGCTACACCTTC,CASSWTGAGYTF
15,TRBJ2-6,.,TRBV9,.,TGTGCCAGCAGCGTAGAAGGCTCTGGGGCCAACGTCCTGACTTTC,CASSVEGSGANVLTF
16,TRBJ2-5,.,TRBV6-8,TRBD1,TGTGCCAGCAGCCGACCCGGGACAGGGGGCCAAGAGACCCAGTACTTC,CASSRPGTGGQETQYF
14,TRBJ2-7,.,TRBV11-2,.,TGTGCCAGCAGCTTAGTAGGGACCCAAAGGGAGCAGTACTTC,CASSLVGTQREQYF
13,TRBJ2-1,.,TRBV19,.,TGTGCCAGTAGTATACTCACCGGAGATGAGCAGTTCTTC,CASSILTGDEQFF
12,TRBJ2-1,.,TRBV2,.,TGTGCCAGCAATCCTGGGGGGGCAAAGCAGTTCTTC,CASNPGGAKQFF
13,TRBJ2-7,.,TRBV5-1,.,TGCGCCAGCAGCTTGGGCACCAACTACGAGCAGTACTTC,CASSLGTNYEQYF
15,TRBJ2-5,.,TRBV15,.,TGTGCCACCAGCAGAGCCCCAGGGTTGCGGGAGACCCAGTACTTC,CATSRAPGLRETQYF
13,TRBJ2-5,.,TRBV2,TRBD2,TGTGCCAGCGGGAGGGGAGGGGTAGAGACCCAGTACTTC,CASGRGGVETQYF
16,TRBJ2-1,.,TRBV11-2,.,TGTGCCAGCAGCACTCGACAGAGGAGCTCCTACAATGAGCAGTTCTTC,CASSTRQRSSYNEQFF
14,TRBJ1-5,.,TRBV19,.,TGTGCCAGCTCTAGTTGGGGGGATTATCAGCCCCAGCATTTT,CASSSWGDYQPQHF
13,TRBJ2-7,.,TRBV11-3,.,TGTGCCAGCAGGGGGGGCGGGGGTTACGAGCAGTACTTC,CASRGGGGYEQYF
15,TRBJ2-5,.,TRBV2,.,TGTGCCAGCAGGGATCTGGCGGTGATCCAAAAGACCCAGTACTTC,CASRDLAVIQKTQYF
17,TRBJ2-2,.,TRBV19,.,TGTGCCAGTAGTCCGCCCTACGGACCCCCGAACACCGGGGAGCTGTTTTTT,CASSPPYGPPNTGELFF
16,TRBJ1-6,once,TRBV5-1,.,TGCGCCAGCAGCTCGACAGGAGGTTACTATAATTCACCCCTCCACTTT,CASSSTGGYYNSPLHF
16,TRBJ2-7,few,TRBV7-2,.,TGTGCCAGCAGCTTAGAGGTACTAGGTATCGGCTACGAGCAGTACTTC,CASSLEVLGIGYEQYF
14,TRBJ1-2,.,TRBV5-1,.,TGCGCCAGCGCCACGCAGGGGAAAATGAATGGCTACACCTTC,CASATQGKMNGYTF
15,TRBJ1-3,.,TRBV7-9,.,TGTGCCAGCGTGGAAGGACGACGCTCTGGAAACACCATATATTTT,CASVEGRRSGNTIYF
10,TRBJ1-1,few,TRBV5-1,TRBD1,TGCGCCAGCGGCGACAGGGTTCCTTTCTTT,CASGDRVPFF
15,TRBJ1-6,.,TRBV15,TRBD1,TGTGCCACCAGCAGAGTACAGGGGGCCGGTTCACCCCTCCACTTT,CATSRVQGAGSPLHF
13,TRBJ2-5,once,TRBV11-2,TRBD1,TGTGCCAGCAGCTCCCCCTCAGGGGGGACCCAGTACTTC,CASSSPSGGTQYF